Listed here are 11 T cell receptor beta chains from one sample, sequenced in a study of identical twins. MiXCR, applied by TCRdb to the 5' RACE reads, yields one record per CDR3 protein. The profile covers about 190,000 distinct CDR3 sequences, with 15% to 20% appearing a single time and about 38% taken by the ten largest. The same sample was also used in a study of T cells expressing NK-cell markers.

Sample: CD8+ T cells sorted from blood. The receptors stem from a woman between 18 and 29 years old in good health.

This clonotype was observed a few times. The V call is TRBV15, the J call TRBJ2-3, with D maybe TRBD2 (6 bases). The germline gives CDR1 LNHNV, CDR2 YYDKDF (reference sequence). Trimming cost V 5 bases and J 4 bases, with 13 bases left between them. The length of the CDR3 is 14 residues. The CDR3 loop is CATSGRLVPDTQYF. DNA for the CDR3: TGTGCCACCAGCGGGAGACTAGTCCCAGATACGCAGTATTTT.

This clonotype was seen a handful of times. This chain joins TRBV2 and TRBJ1-2, with no clear D. The CDR3 runs to 14 residues. Germline CDR1 SNHLY, CDR2 FYNNEI. V shed 1 base and J shed 4 bases, with 10 bases lying between them. CDR3: CASSEDSYSYGYTF. DNA of the CDR3: TGTGCCAGCAGTGAAGACAGCTATTCCTATGGCTACACCTTC.

The CDR3 DNA reads TGTGCCAGCAGGTTCGTGGAGGGCACAGATACGCAGTATTTT. It specifies CASRFVEGTDTQYF. The V call is TRBV12-3 or TRBV12-4, the J call TRBJ2-3, with D possibly being TRBD2 (5 bases). The CDR3 runs 14 residues. V was trimmed by 6 bases and J by 1 base, leaving 11 bases between them.

This chain links TRBV9 with TRBJ2-2, with 11 bases identical to TRBD2. CDR1 and CDR2 (germline): SGDLS, YYNGEE. This CDR3 contains 15 residues. Unmatched junction bases numbered 4, after V lost 2 bases and J lost 7 bases. DNA for the CDR3: TGTGCCAGCAGCGTTACTAGCGGGGGCGGCGGGGAGCTGTTTTTT. Translating gives CASSVTSGGGGELFF.

This clonotype turned up a few times. This chain joins TRBV7-8 and TRBJ2-3; D is possibly TRBD1 (5 bases). Germline CDR1 is SGHVS and CDR2 is FQNEAQ. The V end was cut by 4 bases, the J end by 7 bases, with 12 bases between. This CDR3 has 13 residues. CDR3 sequence: CASSYLTENTQYF. DNA for the CDR3: TGTGCCAGCAGCTATCTGACAGAAAATACGCAGTATTTT.

This clonotype showed up many times. The genes are TRBV5-1 and TRBJ2-5; 7 nucleotides agree with TRBD2. Per the germline V gene, CDR1 is SGHRS and CDR2 is YFSETQ. The J segment lost 5 bases and the V segment lost 1 base, leaving 5 bases of the junction unmatched. The CDR3 covers 14 residues. Here the CDR3 reads CASSLSGVRETQYF. In DNA form, the CDR3 reads TGCGCCAGCAGCTTGAGCGGGGTACGGGAGACCCAGTACTTC. Variable domain in full (rest from reference TRBV5-1 and TRBJ2-5): KAGVTQTPRYLIKTRGQQVTLSCSPISGHRSVSWYQQTPGQGLQFLFEYFSETQRNKGNFPGRFSGRQFSNSRSEMNVSTLELGDSALYLCASSLSGVRETQYFGPGTRLLVL.

The sample holds a few counts of this clonotype. The chain has TRBV7-9 and TRBJ2-7; TRBD1 matches at 7 bases. CDR1 SEHNR and CDR2 FQNEAQ come from the germline V gene (reference sequence). The CDR3 length is 17 residues. Trimming took 5 bases from V and 0 from J; bases not matched to a gene: 13. CDR3 DNA: TGTGCCAGCAGCCGACCCGGCAGGGGGATTAGCTCCTACGAGCAGTACTTC. This codes for CASSRPGRGISSYEQYF.

This clonotype has a count of ten or more. CDR3 residues: CSASDRGSAEAFF. Here the CDR3 DNA reads TGCAGTGCTAGCGACAGGGGTAGTGCTGAAGCTTTCTTT. The genes are TRBV20-1 and TRBJ1-1, with TRBD1 identical over 8 bases. The CDR3 length is 13 residues. CDR1 is DFQATT, CDR2 SNEGSKA, per germline (reference sequence). After removal of 3 bases from V and 6 bases from J, the junction contained 6 bases not matched to a gene.

The chain recombines TRBV5-1 with TRBJ2-1, with a possible D match to TRBD1 (6 bases). Trimming removed 4 bases at V and 9 bases at J, with 17 bases between. CDR3 length: 14 amino acids. Looked up from germline, CDR1 is SGHRS and CDR2 is YFSETQ. CDR3 sequence: CASSRTYRVGEQFF. Here the CDR3 DNA reads TGCGCCAGCAGCCGTACCTACAGGGTAGGTGAGCAGTTCTTC.

This clonotype was found a few times. The rearrangement links TRBV3-1 to TRBJ1-1, with D hard to call. The CDR3 runs to 15 residues. From germline, CDR1 is LGHDT and CDR2 YNNKEL (reference sequence). With 0 bases removed from V and 1 base from J, the gap between germline ends came to 9 bases. The chain's CDR3 is CASSQDDKGNTEAFF. DNA of the CDR3: TGTGCCAGCAGCCAAGATGATAAAGGGAACACTGAAGCTTTCTTT.

This clonotype was observed a handful of times. The V call is TRBV15, the J call TRBJ2-5; TRBD2 aligns across 12 bases. The V gene's germline CDR1 is LNHNV and CDR2 YYDKDF (reference sequence). After removal of 5 bases from V and 5 bases from J, the junction contained 6 bases not matched to a gene. The CDR3 runs to 15 residues. The CDR3 sequence: CATSRAGTSGETQYF. CDR3 bases: TGTGCCACCAGCCGCGCCGGGACTAGCGGGGAGACCCAGTACTTC.